This T cell receptor (beta chain) was sequenced during a study of blood T cell repertoires in COVID-19. Repertoires were generated with immunoSEQ multiplex PCR, while TCRdb's copy carries only in-frame clones and drops some. In the table there are approximately 380,000 clones, approximately 90% of which are singletons. The CDR3 totals 14 residues. CDR1 is LNHNV, CDR2 YYDKDF, per germline (reference sequence). Deletions cut 2 bases from V and 6 bases from J, with 11 bases between. The chain employs TRBV15 and TRBJ1-3; maybe TRBD1 (6 bases). Sequences were obtained from PBMCs or T cells enriched from blood (not recorded which). The TCR originated in a woman aged 18-29 years who had recovered from COVID-19. CDR3 sequence: CATSRFGGENTIYF. In DNA form, the CDR3 reads TGTGCCACCAGCAGATTTGGGGGCGAAAACACCATATATTTT.